In this sample, the clone carrying this TCR beta chain turned up once. A read error may account for a junction end that differs from germline. These data come from a study of brain T cells in children with intractable seizures. The method was immunoSEQ multiplex PCR; TCRdb's version includes in-frame clones alone and lacks a portion of them. The table includes about 76,000 clones, 93% detected once. CDR1 is SGHNT and CDR2 is YENEEA in the germline V gene. This CDR3 has 16 residues. Surgery cases with the highest brain T cell transcript signatures were chosen for sequencing. This rearrangement joins TRBV11-3 to TRBJ1-1, with D perhaps matching TRBD1 (5 bases). The source material was peripheral blood, sampled at surgery. This clonotype was sampled from a boy in the first two years of life with tuberous sclerosis and intractable seizures. The CDR3 loop is CASSLSGTGWNPEAFF. The CDR3, as DNA: TGTGCCAGCAGCTTAAGCGGGACGGGCTGGAACCCTGAAGCTTTCTTT.